The present T cell receptor (beta chain) was sequenced within a study of T cell repertoires in cytomegalovirus infection. Study-wide context: Carrying CMV and the relevant HLA type showed in public TCR beta signatures. Study-wide findings and caveats: In two of eight donors, the top clonotype was HLA-C-restricted CMV-specific. The cumulative frequency of public TCR beta families distinguished individuals who carried CMV together with the relevant HLA.

This CDR3 spans 15 amino acids. Germline lookup yields CDR1 SGHDT and CDR2 YYEEEE. V dropped 0 bases and J dropped 10; count of bases not matched to a gene: 7. TCRdb independently ran MiXCR on the reads; one entry per CDR3 protein. The sample includes 150,000 or so distinct CDR3 sequences, roughly a quarter of them seen just once. This clonotype came up many times. What it binds is not known. This clonotype was sampled from a human donor in good health (CMV status not recorded). Some clones in this sample may be carry-over from other donors' samples. The chain carries TRBV5-6 and TRBJ2-1, with 10 bases aligning to TRBD2. Sequenced: PBMCs. CDR3 sequence: CASSLDGTSDPEQFF. For the CDR3, the DNA is TGTGCCAGCAGCTTGGATGGGACTAGCGATCCCGAGCAGTTCTTC.